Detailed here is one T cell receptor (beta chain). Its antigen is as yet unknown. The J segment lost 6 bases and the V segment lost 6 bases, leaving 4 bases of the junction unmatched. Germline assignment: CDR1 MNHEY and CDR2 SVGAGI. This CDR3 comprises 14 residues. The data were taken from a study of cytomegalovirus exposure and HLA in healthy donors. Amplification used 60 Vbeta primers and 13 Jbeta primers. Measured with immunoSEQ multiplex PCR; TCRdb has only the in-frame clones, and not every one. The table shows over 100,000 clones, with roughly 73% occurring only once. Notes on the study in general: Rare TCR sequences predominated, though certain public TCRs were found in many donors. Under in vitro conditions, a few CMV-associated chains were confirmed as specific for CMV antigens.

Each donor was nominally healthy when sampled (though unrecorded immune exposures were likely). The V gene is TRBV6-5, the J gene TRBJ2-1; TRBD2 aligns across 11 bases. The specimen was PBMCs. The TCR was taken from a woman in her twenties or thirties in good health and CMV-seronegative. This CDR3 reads CASRSSGRRNEQFF. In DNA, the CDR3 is TGTGCCAGCAGATCTAGCGGGAGGCGCAATGAGCAGTTCTTC.